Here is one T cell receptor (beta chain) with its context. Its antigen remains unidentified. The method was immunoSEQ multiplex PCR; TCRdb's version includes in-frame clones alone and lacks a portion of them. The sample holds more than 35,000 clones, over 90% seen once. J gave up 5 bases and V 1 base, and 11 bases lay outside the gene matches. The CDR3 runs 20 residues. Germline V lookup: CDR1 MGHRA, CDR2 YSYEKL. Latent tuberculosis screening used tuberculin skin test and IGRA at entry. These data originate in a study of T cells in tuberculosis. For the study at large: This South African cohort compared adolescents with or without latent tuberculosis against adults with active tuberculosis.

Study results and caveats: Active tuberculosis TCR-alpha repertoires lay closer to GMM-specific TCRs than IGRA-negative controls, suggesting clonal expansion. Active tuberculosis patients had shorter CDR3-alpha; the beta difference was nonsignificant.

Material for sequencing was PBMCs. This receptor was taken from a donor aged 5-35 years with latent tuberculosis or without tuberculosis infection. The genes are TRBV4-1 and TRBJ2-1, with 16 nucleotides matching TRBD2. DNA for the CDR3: TGCGCCAGCAGCCAAGGGGTGGGACTAGCGGGAGGGCCCCCAGACAATGAGCAGTTCTTC. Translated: CASSQGVGLAGGPPDNEQFF.